The T cell receptor (beta chain) under discussion was sequenced for a study of blood T cell repertoires in COVID-19. Study at large: COVID-19 samples from acute and convalescent phases originated in the United States, Italy and Spain. Sample material is recorded as cDNA or gDNA derived from T cells, B-cell-depleted T cells, or PBMCs.

The data were produced by immunoSEQ multiplex PCR, yet TCRdb's version contains in-frame clones alone and is incomplete. Of 100,000 to 150,000 clones listed, roughly 91% are singletons. This CDR3 region has 17 residues. The J segment lost 4 bases and the V segment lost 0 bases, leaving 6 bases of the junction unmatched. Germline V CDR1 and CDR2: LGHDT, YNNKEL (reference sequence). Sequenced input: peripheral blood. The sequence derives from a human donor in a cohort sampled during active COVID-19. The gene calls are TRBV3-1 (or the pseudogene TRBV3-2) and TRBJ1-2; 12 bases fit TRBD1. The CDR3 DNA reads as TGTGCCAGCAGCCAAGAGGTAGGGACAGGGGGCGTCTATGGCTACACCTTC. Translating gives CASSQEVGTGGVYGYTF.